This entry lists 30 T cell receptor beta chains sequenced from one sample in a study of blood T cell repertoires in COVID-19. Measured with immunoSEQ multiplex PCR; TCRdb has only the in-frame clones, and not every one. Among about 38,000 clones listed, approximately 94% were seen once. Sequenced sample: peripheral blood. All receptors derive from a human donor with active COVID-19. The donor label of this sample is uncertain.

The V call is TRBV7-9, the J call TRBJ1-1, with D perhaps TRBD1 (5 bases). The germline V gene has CDR1 SEHNR and CDR2 FQNEAQ (reference sequence). V lost 5 bases and J 4 bases, leaving 17 bases between the germline ends. The CDR3 length is 15 residues. The CDR3 DNA reads as TGTGCCAGCAGCCCAGTAACCAGGGAAGGCACTGAAGCTTTCTTT. This sequence encodes CASSPVTREGTEAFF.

V is TRBV4-3 and J is TRBJ1-5; D is unresolved. The V and J ends lost 0 bases and 6 bases respectively, with 6 bases between them. Germline V gives CDR1 LGHNA, CDR2 YSLEER. The CDR3 covers 13 residues. CDR3: CASSQEEGQPQHF. DNA of the CDR3: TGCGCCAGCAGCCAAGAAGAGGGTCAGCCCCAGCATTTT.

The sample holds one count of this clone. The chain couples TRBV24-1 to TRBJ1-2; 7 bases align to TRBD1. Unmatched junction bases numbered 7, after V lost 5 bases and J lost 8 bases. Looked up from germline, CDR1 is KGHDR and CDR2 is SFDVKD. The CDR3 consists of 13 residues. The CDR3 reads CATSASGGRGYTF. The CDR3 DNA sequence: TGTGCCACCAGTGCCTCAGGGGGGCGCGGCTACACCTTC.

The chain is built from TRBV28 and TRBJ2-3; 9 nucleotides line up with TRBD2. CDR1 MDHEN and CDR2 SYDVKM come from the germline V gene. The V segment lost 7 bases and the J segment 7 bases; nucleotides outside the gene matches: 9. The CDR3 is 14 residues long. The CDR3 spells CASNPGLASNTQYF. The CDR3 DNA reads TGTGCCAGCAATCCGGGACTAGCCTCGAATACGCAGTATTTT.

The rearrangement uses TRBV28 and TRBJ2-7, with 7 bases fitting TRBD1. With V trimmed by 4 bases and J by 7 bases, 16 bases remained unmatched. The V gene's germline CDR1 is MDHEN and CDR2 SYDVKM. This CDR3 is 16 amino acids long. The CDR3 reads CASSSPGQAIPGEQYF. The CDR3 coding sequence is TGTGCCAGCAGTTCCCCTGGACAGGCCATACCGGGGGAGCAGTACTTC.

This rearrangement joins TRBV23-1 to TRBJ2-3; TRBD2 aligns across 9 bases. TRBV23-1 has ORF status, its function being uncertain. The CDR3 extends over 18 amino acids. Germline trimming cut 7 bases from V and 2 bases from J; bases unmatched to any gene: 16. The CDR3 loop is CASTPSGTVPPHTDTQYF. As DNA, the CDR3 is TGCGCCAGCACTCCTAGCGGGACCGTCCCACCCCACACAGATACGCAGTATTTT.

This chain uses TRBV18 with TRBJ1-3; D is undetermined. Per the germline V gene, CDR1 is KGHSH and CDR2 is LQKENI. V was shortened by 4 bases and J by 2 bases, with 6 bases between the two germline ends. The CDR3 has 13 amino acids. The CDR3 spells CASSLAAGNTIYF. The DNA of the CDR3 is TGTGCCAGCTCACTAGCGGCTGGAAACACCATATATTTT.

V gene TRBV28 combines with J gene TRBJ2-7; D call uncertain. Germline V gene data show CDR1 as MDHEN and CDR2 as SYDVKM. The ends were cut back, 1 base at V and 3 bases at J, with 4 bases in the middle. This CDR3 has 12 amino acids. CDR3 nucleotide sequence: TGTGCCAGCAGTTTATTAAACTACGAGCAGTACTTC. It yields the protein CASSLLNYEQYF.

V gene TRBV4-1 combines with J gene TRBJ1-4; 8 nucleotides agree with TRBD1. V lost 2 bases to trimming and J lost 4 bases; unmatched junction nucleotides: 3. The CDR3 consists of 15 residues. CDR1 and CDR2 (germline): MGHRA, YSYEKL. In nucleotides, the CDR3 is TGCGCCAGCAGCCAATACAGGGGGGTTAATGAAAAACTGTTTTTT. This sequence encodes CASSQYRGVNEKLFF.

The rearrangement joins TRBV3-1 (or the pseudogene TRBV3-2) to TRBJ2-3; 16 nucleotides agree with TRBD2. The J segment lost 2 bases and the V segment lost 4 bases, leaving 3 bases of the junction unmatched. The germline V gene has CDR1 LGHDT and CDR2 YNNKEL (reference sequence). CDR3 length equals 17 residues. The CDR3 region has the DNA TGTGCCAGCAGCCCAGGGACTAGCGGGAGGGCCACAGATACGCAGTATTTT. This translates into CASSPGTSGRATDTQYF.

This clone is a singleton in its sample. The chain combines TRBV6-5 with TRBJ1-5; perhaps TRBD1 as D (5 bases). There are 15 residues in the CDR3. Trimming removed 6 bases from V and 0 bases from J, with 12 bases in between. The germline CDR1 and CDR2 sequences are MNHEY and SVGAGI. This CDR3 is CASRTDSYSNQPQHF. CDR3 nucleotide sequence: TGTGCCAGCAGGACCGACAGTTATAGCAATCAGCCCCAGCATTTT.

The J gene is TRBJ2-2, the V gene TRBV6-6; TRBD1 agrees at 9 bases. The CDR3 sequence is 16 residues long. CDR1 and CDR2 (germline): MNHNY, SVGAGI (reference sequence). The J segment lost 5 bases and the V segment lost 6 bases, leaving 10 bases of the junction unmatched. CDR3 sequence: CASSKTTGGNTGELFF. The CDR3 DNA is TGTGCCAGCAGCAAAACAACAGGGGGCAATACCGGGGAGCTGTTTTTT.

The rearrangement links TRBV7-2 to TRBJ2-7, with TRBD2 identical over 11 bases. J gave up 2 bases and V 5 bases, and 8 bases lay outside the gene matches. Per the germline V gene, CDR1 is SGHTA and CDR2 is FQGNSA. The CDR3 has 16 amino acids. For the CDR3, the DNA is TGTGCCAGCAGCCCCCCGGGTAGCGGGAGGGCCTACGAGCAGTACTTC. Its protein is CASSPPGSGRAYEQYF.

This chain links TRBV5-8 with TRBJ2-2; D is perhaps TRBD2 (5 bases). V was clipped by 4 bases and J by 6 bases, with 25 bases between them. The CDR3 extends over 18 amino acids. Per the germline V gene, CDR1 is SGHTS and CDR2 is YDEGEE. The CDR3 reads CASSLAVSATRFAGELFF. In DNA, the CDR3 is TGTGCCAGCAGCCTCGCCGTCTCGGCAACTAGGTTCGCCGGGGAGCTGTTTTTT.

The chain links TRBV3-1 (or the pseudogene TRBV3-2) to TRBJ2-3, with TRBD2 matching over 7 bases. J lost 6 bases, V lost 6 bases, and 0 bases had no gene match. Germline V CDR1 and CDR2: LGHDT, YNNKEL (reference sequence). This CDR3 is built from 11 residues. The CDR3 sequence: CASRGGDTQYF. In DNA form, the CDR3 reads TGTGCCAGCAGGGGGGGGGATACGCAGTATTTT.

The CDR3 DNA follows: TGTGCCAGCAGCCAAGAAAGACTTGGACACGGAAACACCATATATTTT. It codes for CASSQERLGHGNTIYF. The chain carries TRBV3-1 (or the pseudogene TRBV3-2) and TRBJ1-3; a possible D gene is TRBD1 (5 bases). Germline V gene sequence: CDR1 LGHDT, CDR2 YNNKEL (reference sequence). Trimming removed 0 bases from V and 4 bases from J, with 13 bases in between. This CDR3 region has 16 residues.

This chain uses TRBV6-5 with TRBJ2-7; TRBD1 might be the D (6 bases). Germline V gene lookup returns CDR1 MNHEY and CDR2 SVGAGI. This CDR3 comprises 13 residues. V dropped 10 bases and J dropped 0 bases, with 13 bases sitting between them. As DNA, the CDR3 is TGTGCCACCGGACAGTCGAGCTCCTACGAGCAGTACTTC. This codes for CATGQSSSYEQYF.

For the CDR3, the DNA is TGTGCCAGCAGTTTGAAGGAGGACTGGGGGAGGTCGGAGACCCAGTACTTC. Amino acids: CASSLKEDWGRSETQYF. The chain links TRBV28 to TRBJ2-5; perhaps TRBD2 as D (6 bases). Germline V gene sequence: CDR1 MDHEN, CDR2 SYDVKM. V gave up 3 bases and J gave up 5 bases, with 22 bases separating them. CDR3 length: 17 amino acids.

V and J are TRBV28 and TRBJ2-3; 15 nucleotides align to TRBD2. Losses at the gene ends were 4 bases for V and 6 bases for J; bases not matched to a gene: 5. Germline V CDR1 and CDR2: MDHEN, SYDVKM. The CDR3 extends over 16 amino acids. CDR3: CASSSPGTSGRDTQYF. CDR3 DNA sequence: TGTGCCAGCAGTTCACCCGGGACTAGCGGGAGGGATACGCAGTATTTT.

The chain recombines TRBV19 with TRBJ2-2, with 7 bases lining up with TRBD2. The CDR3 runs to 17 residues. V was pared by 5 bases and J by 5 bases, with 14 bases of the junction left unmatched. The germline CDR1 and CDR2 sequences are LNHDA and SQIVND (reference sequence). The CDR3 protein is CASSPRGDPLSTGELFF. The CDR3 DNA sequence: TGTGCCAGTAGTCCACGGGGGGACCCCTTGAGTACCGGGGAGCTGTTTTTT.

The chain couples TRBV7-2 to TRBJ1-1; no clear D. This CDR3 has 13 residues. Trimming cost V 1 base and J 8 bases, with 11 bases left between them. Germline CDR1 and CDR2: SGHTA and FQGNSA. The CDR3 region is CASSLEPKTEAFF. CDR3 coding DNA: TGTGCCAGCAGCTTAGAGCCTAAAACGGAAGCTTTCTTT.

This clone turned up a few times. V and J are TRBV4-1 and TRBJ1-5, with TRBD1 matching 9 bases. The CDR3 length is 15 residues. Germline-derived CDR1 and CDR2 are MGHRA and YSYEKL. The J segment lost 8 bases and the V segment lost 3 bases, leaving 8 bases of the junction unmatched. The DNA of the CDR3 is TGCGCCAGCAGCCAGGGGGGACAGGGACGCAAGCCCCAGCATTTT. This gives the protein CASSQGGQGRKPQHF.

The chain joins TRBV24-1 to TRBJ2-7, with 7 bases that match TRBD1. The germline gives CDR1 KGHDR, CDR2 SFDVKD. This CDR3 comprises 13 residues. The V gene end was trimmed by 7 bases and the J gene end by 6 bases; junction bases not matched to a gene: 8. DNA of the CDR3: TGTGCCACCAGGAAAAAGACAGGGCGCGAGCAGTACTTC. Translation: CATRKKTGREQYF.

This chain links TRBV28 with TRBJ1-5; D is perhaps TRBD1 (6 bases). The germline CDR1 and CDR2 sequences are MDHEN and SYDVKM. V dropped 5 bases and J dropped 0 bases, with 11 bases sitting between them. This CDR3 comprises 15 residues. CDR3 sequence: CASSTLGASNQPQHF. CDR3 DNA: TGTGCCAGCAGTACCCTGGGGGCTAGCAATCAGCCCCAGCATTTT.

The genes are TRBV19 and TRBJ2-7, with TRBD2 as a possible D gene (7 bases). CDR3 size: 13 residues. Germline CDR1 is LNHDA and CDR2 is SQIVND (reference sequence). Trimming took 6 bases from V and 5 from J, leaving 14 bases between them. The CDR3 nucleotides are TGTGCCAGTAGGTTGGGGGGGGCCCACGAGCAGTACTTC. Translation: CASRLGGAHEQYF.

The chain couples TRBV2 to TRBJ2-5, with a weak D call TRBD2 (6 bases). This CDR3 region has 14 residues. The germline V gene encodes CDR1 SNHLY and CDR2 FYNNEI. Between the trimmed V and J ends, which lost 7 bases and 3 bases, there was a span of 15 bases. CDR3 DNA: TGTGCCAGCAACCGTTGGGGGGAAGAAGAGACCCAGTACTTC. It encodes CASNRWGEEETQYF.

The chain uses TRBV11-3 and TRBJ1-1; D ambiguous. Trimming pared 2 bases from V and 0 bases from J, leaving 10 bases between. The germline V gene encodes CDR1 SGHNT and CDR2 YENEEA. This CDR3 has 15 residues. CDR3 region: CASSLHGPMNTEAFF. The CDR3, as DNA: TGTGCCAGCAGCTTACACGGTCCCATGAACACTGAAGCTTTCTTT.

V and J are TRBV5-1 and TRBJ2-1, with TRBD1 matching over 10 bases. J lost 4 bases, V lost 0 bases, and 4 bases had no gene match. This CDR3 spans 16 amino acids. From germline, CDR1 is SGHRS and CDR2 YFSETQ. CDR3 bases: TGCGCCAGCAGCTTGGTGACAGGGGGCGGATACAATGAGCAGTTCTTC. Its translation is CASSLVTGGGYNEQFF.

This clone came up once. V gene TRBV7-9 combines with J gene TRBJ2-1; 7 bases match TRBD1. V gave up 7 bases and J gave up 7 bases; unmatched junction bases: 10. The CDR3 is 14 residues long. CDR1 SEHNR and CDR2 FQNEAQ come from the germline V gene (reference sequence). In DNA, the CDR3 is TGTGCCAGCACCCGGGACAGCGGTCGTAATGAGCAGTTCTTC. Translation gives CASTRDSGRNEQFF.

The chain couples TRBV13 to TRBJ2-3, with TRBD2 identical over 9 bases. This CDR3 comprises 16 residues. The germline V gene has CDR1 PRHDT and CDR2 FYEKMQ (reference sequence). After removal of 8 bases from V and 4 bases from J, the junction contained 13 bases not matched to a gene. CDR3 residues: CASRLRASGDPDTQYF. The CDR3, as DNA: TGTGCCAGCCGCCTGCGGGCTAGCGGGGACCCAGATACGCAGTATTTT.